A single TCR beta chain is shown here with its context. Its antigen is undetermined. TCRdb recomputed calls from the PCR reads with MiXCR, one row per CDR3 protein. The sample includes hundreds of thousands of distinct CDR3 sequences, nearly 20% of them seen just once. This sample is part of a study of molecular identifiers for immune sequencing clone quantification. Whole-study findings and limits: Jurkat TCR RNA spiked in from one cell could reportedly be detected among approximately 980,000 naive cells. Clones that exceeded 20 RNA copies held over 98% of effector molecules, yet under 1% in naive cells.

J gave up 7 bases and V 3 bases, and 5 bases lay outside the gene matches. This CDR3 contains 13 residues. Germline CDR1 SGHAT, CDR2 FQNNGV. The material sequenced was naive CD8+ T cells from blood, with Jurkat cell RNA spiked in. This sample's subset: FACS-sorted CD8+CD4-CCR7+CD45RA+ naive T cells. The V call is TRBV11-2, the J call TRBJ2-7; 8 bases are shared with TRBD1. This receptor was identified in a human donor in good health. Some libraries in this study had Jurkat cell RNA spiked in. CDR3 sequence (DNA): TGTGCCAGCAGCTTCCTGACAGGGGCTGAGCAGTACTTC. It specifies CASSFLTGAEQYF.